These T cell receptor beta chains were read from a single sample in a study of T-cell reconstitution after alpha-beta-depleted transplantation in children. Via MiXCR, TCRdb re-called the PCR reads, giving one row per CDR3 protein. The table has about 420,000 distinct CDR3 sequences, approximately 10% seen once; the top ten hold 4.5% to 6%. Sequenced material: PBMCs from the stem cell graft donor, taken from the stem cell graft. The receptors derive from a human donor who donated a stem cell graft to a child with acute myeloid leukemia. The CDR3 runs from the conserved cysteine through the conserved F or W. A D gene is named only where the DNA matches it firmly. Rows give clone size only sometimes, using once, few, many, or a class for an expanded clone.

D gene,J gene,clone size,V gene,CDR3 length,CDR3 protein,CDR3 DNA
.,TRBJ1-1,.,TRBV15,12,CATSNRYTEAFF,TGTGCCACCAGTAACAGGTACACTGAAGCTTTCTTT
.,TRBJ2-3,.,TRBV7-2,13,CASTIYGADTQYF,TGTGCCAGCACCATATACGGGGCAGATACGCAGTATTTT
.,TRBJ2-1,many,TRBV14,12,CASSSQPLVQFF,TGTGCCAGCAGCTCGCAGCCCCTCGTCCAGTTCTTC
.,TRBJ2-5,many,TRBV12-3/TRBV12-4,13,CASSLTTQETQYF,TGTGCCAGCAGTTTAACAACCCAAGAGACCCAGTACTTC
.,TRBJ2-4,.,TRBV12-2,14,CASRHRDRRSIQYF,TGTGCAAGTCGCCATAGGGACCGTAGGAGCATTCAGTACTTC
.,TRBJ1-5,.,TRBV6-5,16,CASSYSQQYSNQPQHF,TGTGCCAGCAGTTACTCACAGCAATATAGCAATCAGCCCCAGCATTTT
.,TRBJ2-3,.,TRBV10-3,13,CASQEHNTDTQYF,TGTGCCTCCCAGGAACACAACACAGATACGCAGTATTTT
.,TRBJ2-3,.,TRBV12-3/TRBV12-4,13,CASSLAGRDTQYF,TGTGCCAGCAGCCTCGCGGGGAGAGATACGCAGTATTTT
TRBD1,TRBJ1-6,.,TRBV7-9,15,CASSGGQGRNSPLHF,TGTGCCAGCAGCGGGGGACAGGGGCGAAATTCACCCCTCCACTTT
.,TRBJ1-2,many,TRBV5-1,14,CASSFNLREGGYTF,TGCGCCAGCAGCTTCAACCTCAGGGAGGGTGGCTACACCTTC
TRBD2,TRBJ2-5,.,TRBV7-2,15,CASSSGGALGETQYF,TGTGCCAGCAGCAGCGGGGGTGCCCTCGGGGAGACCCAGTACTTC
.,TRBJ2-2,few,TRBV6-2/TRBV6-3,15,CASSYGQGNTGELFF,TGTGCCAGCAGTTACGGGCAGGGGAACACCGGGGAGCTGTTTTTT
.,TRBJ2-5,many,TRBV25-1,15,CASSDSRGSWGTQYF,TGTGCCAGCAGTGATTCTAGGGGATCTTGGGGGACCCAGTACTTC
.,TRBJ1-5,.,TRBV6-2/TRBV6-3,12,CASSETNQLQHF,TGTGCCAGCTCGGAGACGAATCAGCTCCAGCATTTT
.,TRBJ2-2,few,TRBV6-1,15,CASSRGTPNTGELFF,TGTGCCAGCAGTAGGGGGACACCGAACACCGGGGAGCTGTTTTTT
.,TRBJ2-7,once,TRBV12-3/TRBV12-4,12,CASSPQVGEQYF,TGTGCCAGCAGCCCGCAAGTAGGGGAGCAGTACTTC
.,TRBJ2-1,many,TRBV20-1,15,CSATSGQTSYNEQFF,TGCAGTGCTACAAGCGGACAGACCTCCTACAATGAGCAGTTCTTC
.,TRBJ2-7,many,TRBV5-1,14,CASSLGSGPYEQYF,TGCGCCAGCAGCTTGGGATCGGGACCCTACGAGCAGTACTTC
.,TRBJ2-5,.,TRBV14,17,CASSQDRRRVGKETQYF,TGTGCCAGCAGCCAAGATCGACGCAGGGTGGGAAAAGAGACCCAGTACTTC
TRBD1,TRBJ1-2,.,TRBV6-6,13,CASSSRQGYGYTF,TGTGCCAGCAGTAGCCGACAGGGCTATGGCTACACCTTC
.,TRBJ2-5,few,TRBV5-1,14,CASSLRWERETQYF,TGCGCCAGCAGCTTGCGGTGGGAGAGAGAGACCCAGTACTTC
TRBD1,TRBJ2-4,.,TRBV18,16,CASSPSGGQAKNIQYF,TGTGCCAGCTCACCATCAGGGGGTCAAGCCAAAAACATTCAGTACTTC
.,TRBJ2-7,.,TRBV13,14,CASSCVGSAYEQYF,TGTGCCAGCAGCTGTGTGGGGTCTGCCTACGAGCAGTACTTC
.,TRBJ1-1,many,TRBV10-3,15,CAIRGELALNTEAFF,TGTGCCATCAGGGGAGAATTAGCGTTGAACACTGAAGCTTTCTTT
TRBD2,TRBJ2-1,once,TRBV5-1,18,CASSPAGLAGGPVNEQFF,TGCGCCAGCAGCCCGGCGGGACTAGCGGGGGGGCCTGTAAATGAGCAGTTCTTC
.,TRBJ2-1,.,TRBV10-3,14,CAISESGGYNEQFF,TGTGCCATCAGTGAGTCTGGGGGTTACAATGAGCAGTTCTTC
TRBD1,TRBJ2-5,few,TRBV2,16,CASSHRGTDRQETQYF,TGTGCCAGCAGTCACAGAGGGACAGACAGGCAAGAGACCCAGTACTTC
TRBD2,TRBJ2-7,.,TRBV20-1,18,CSARDLASGRVPLLEQYF,TGCAGTGCTAGAGATTTAGCTAGCGGGAGGGTTCCTCTACTCGAGCAGTACTTC
.,TRBJ1-6,.,TRBV9,16,CASSVEPGPSASPLHF,TGTGCCAGCAGCGTAGAACCCGGTCCGAGCGCCTCACCCCTCCACTTT
.,TRBJ2-7,many,TRBV7-9,13,CASSSTLSYEQYF,TGTGCCAGCAGCTCTACCTTGAGTTACGAGCAGTACTTC
TRBD1,TRBJ2-7,.,TRBV7-9,12,CASSLGDRRQYF,TGTGCCAGCAGCTTAGGGGACAGGCGGCAGTACTTC
.,TRBJ2-7,few,TRBV20-1,13,CSAGDRDSYEQYF,TGCAGTGCCGGGGACCGGGACTCCTACGAGCAGTACTTC
.,TRBJ2-5,.,TRBV25-1,13,CASSWDGQETQYF,TGTGCCAGCAGTTGGGACGGTCAAGAGACCCAGTACTTC
TRBD1,TRBJ2-7,many,TRBV9,15,CASSVYASTGDEQYF,TGTGCCAGCAGCGTTTATGCGTCGACAGGGGACGAGCAGTACTTC
.,TRBJ2-2,.,TRBV20-1,16,CSARAVSRKNTGELFF,TGCAGTGCTAGAGCGGTTTCGCGGAAGAACACCGGGGAGCTGTTTTTT
TRBD2,TRBJ2-3,.,TRBV28,15,CASSPEAGFPDTQYF,TGTGCCAGCAGTCCAGAAGCGGGGTTCCCAGATACGCAGTATTTT
.,TRBJ2-1,.,TRBV5-1,14,CASSLDPEFNEQFF,TGCGCCAGCAGCTTGGATCCAGAATTCAATGAGCAGTTCTTC
TRBD1,TRBJ2-1,.,TRBV25-1,16,CASSPSPGQGYNEQFF,TGTGCCAGCAGTCCTTCACCGGGACAGGGATACAATGAGCAGTTCTTC
TRBD2,TRBJ2-5,.,TRBV9,15,CASGVFGAGVETQYF,TGTGCCAGCGGCGTCTTCGGGGCGGGGGTAGAGACCCAGTACTTC
.,TRBJ2-3,.,TRBV7-6,13,CASSAPGQDTQYF,TGTGCCAGCAGCGCGCCGGGACAAGATACGCAGTATTTT
TRBD2,TRBJ2-1,.,TRBV4-1,14,CASNEDKQLSGGFF,TGCGCCAGCAATGAAGATAAGCAGCTTAGCGGGGGTTTCTTC
.,TRBJ2-5,many,TRBV20-1,13,CSARLPHKETQYF,TGCAGTGCTAGGCTTCCGCACAAAGAGACCCAGTACTTC
.,TRBJ2-7,few,TRBV27,15,CASSPGTNRLYEQYF,TGTGCCAGCAGTCCGGGGACAAATCGGCTCTACGAGCAGTACTTC
.,TRBJ2-2,.,TRBV19,13,CASRERGHGELFF,TGTGCCAGTAGAGAGAGGGGACACGGGGAGCTGTTTTTT
.,TRBJ1-1,many,TRBV4-1,13,CASMLIGGTEAFF,TGCGCCAGCATGCTGATTGGGGGCACTGAAGCTTTCTTT
.,TRBJ1-5,.,TRBV4-3,15,CASSQDEGVPQPQHF,TGCGCCAGCAGCCAAGATGAAGGGGTCCCTCAGCCCCAGCATTTT
.,TRBJ2-3,few,TRBV5-1,14,CASSSQESADTQYF,TGCGCCAGCAGCTCACAGGAGTCAGCGGATACGCAGTATTTT
.,TRBJ1-1,.,TRBV7-3,15,CASSPTASGLTEAFF,TGTGCCAGCAGCCCAACCGCGTCAGGGCTGACTGAAGCTTTCTTT
.,TRBJ2-6,.,TRBV29-1,13,CSVGVRGANVLTF,TGCAGCGTCGGAGTACGTGGGGCCAACGTCCTGACTTTC
TRBD2,TRBJ2-1,few,TRBV7-2,16,CASSLDSGASYNEQFF,TGTGCCAGCAGCTTGGATAGCGGGGCCTCCTACAATGAGCAGTTCTTC
TRBD2,TRBJ2-3,many,TRBV20-1,16,CSGRTGTSGGADTQYF,TGCAGTGGCAGGACAGGGACTAGCGGGGGTGCAGATACGCAGTATTTT
TRBD1,TRBJ2-4,.,TRBV19,13,CASSGQGKNSQYF,TGTGCCAGTAGTGGACAGGGGAAAAACAGTCAGTACTTC
.,TRBJ2-5,many,TRBV9,17,CASSVGNPVLRQETQYF,TGTGCCAGCAGCGTAGGGAACCCCGTCCTACGGCAAGAGACCCAGTACTTC